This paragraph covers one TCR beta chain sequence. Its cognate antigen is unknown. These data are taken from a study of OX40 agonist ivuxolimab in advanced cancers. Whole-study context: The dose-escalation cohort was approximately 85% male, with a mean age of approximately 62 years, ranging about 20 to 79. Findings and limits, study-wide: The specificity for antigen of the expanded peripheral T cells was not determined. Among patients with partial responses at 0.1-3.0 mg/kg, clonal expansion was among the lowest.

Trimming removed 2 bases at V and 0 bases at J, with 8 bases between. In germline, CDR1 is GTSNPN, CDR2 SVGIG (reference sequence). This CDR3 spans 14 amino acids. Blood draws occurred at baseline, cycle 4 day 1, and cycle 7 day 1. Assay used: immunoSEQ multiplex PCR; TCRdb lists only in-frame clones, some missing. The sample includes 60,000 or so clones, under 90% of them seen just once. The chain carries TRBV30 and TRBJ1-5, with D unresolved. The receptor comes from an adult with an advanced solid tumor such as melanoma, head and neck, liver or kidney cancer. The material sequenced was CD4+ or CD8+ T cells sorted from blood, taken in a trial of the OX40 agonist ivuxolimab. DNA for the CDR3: TGTGCCTGGAGTACTTCTTATAGCAATCAGCCCCAGCATTTT. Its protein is CAWSTSYSNQPQHF. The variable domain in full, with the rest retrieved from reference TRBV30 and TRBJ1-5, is SQTIHQWPATLVQPVGSPLSLECTVEGTSNPNLYWYRQAAGRGLQLLFYSVGIGQISSEVPQNLSASRPQDRQFILSSKKLLLSDSGFYLCAWSTSYSNQPQHFGDGTRLSIL.